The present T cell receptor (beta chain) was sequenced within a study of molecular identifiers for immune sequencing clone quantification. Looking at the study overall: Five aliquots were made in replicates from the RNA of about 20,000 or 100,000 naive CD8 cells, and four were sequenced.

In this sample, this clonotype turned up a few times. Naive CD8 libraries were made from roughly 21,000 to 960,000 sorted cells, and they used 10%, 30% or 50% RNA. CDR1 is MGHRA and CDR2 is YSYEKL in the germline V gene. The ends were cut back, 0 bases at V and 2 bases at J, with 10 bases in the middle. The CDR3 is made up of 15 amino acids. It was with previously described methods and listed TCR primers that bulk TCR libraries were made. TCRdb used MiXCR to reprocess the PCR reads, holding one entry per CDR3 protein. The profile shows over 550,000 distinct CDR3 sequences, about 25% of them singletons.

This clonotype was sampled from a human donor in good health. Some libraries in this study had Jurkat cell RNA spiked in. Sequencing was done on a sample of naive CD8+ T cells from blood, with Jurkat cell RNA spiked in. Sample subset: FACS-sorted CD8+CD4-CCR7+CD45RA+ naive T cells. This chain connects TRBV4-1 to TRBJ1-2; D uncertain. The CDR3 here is CASSQDSGGNYGYTF. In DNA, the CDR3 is TGCGCCAGCAGCCAAGATTCCGGCGGAAACTATGGCTACACCTTC.